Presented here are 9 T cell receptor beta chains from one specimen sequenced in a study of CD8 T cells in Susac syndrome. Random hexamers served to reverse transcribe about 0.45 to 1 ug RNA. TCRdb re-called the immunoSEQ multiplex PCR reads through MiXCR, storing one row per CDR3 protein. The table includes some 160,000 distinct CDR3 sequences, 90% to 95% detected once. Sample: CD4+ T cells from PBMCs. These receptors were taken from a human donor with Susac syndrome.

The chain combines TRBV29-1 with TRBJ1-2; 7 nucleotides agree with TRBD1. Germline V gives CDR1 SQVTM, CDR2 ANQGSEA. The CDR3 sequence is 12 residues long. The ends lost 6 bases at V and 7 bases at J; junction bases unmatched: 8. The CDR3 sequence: CSVHFGTAGYTF. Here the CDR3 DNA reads TGCAGCGTCCATTTCGGGACAGCTGGCTACACCTTC.

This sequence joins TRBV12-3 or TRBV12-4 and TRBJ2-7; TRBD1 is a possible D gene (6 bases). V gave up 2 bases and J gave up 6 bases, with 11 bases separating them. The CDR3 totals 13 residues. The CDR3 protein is CASSLLDRSEQYF. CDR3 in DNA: TGTGCCAGCAGTTTATTGGACAGAAGCGAGCAGTACTTC.

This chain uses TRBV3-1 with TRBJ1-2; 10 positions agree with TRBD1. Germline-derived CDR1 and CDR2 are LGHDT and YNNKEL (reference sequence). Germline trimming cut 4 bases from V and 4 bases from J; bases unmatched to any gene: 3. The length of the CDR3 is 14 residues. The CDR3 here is CASSPGQGVYGYTF. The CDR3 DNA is TGTGCCAGCAGCCCCGGACAGGGGGTCTATGGCTACACCTTC.

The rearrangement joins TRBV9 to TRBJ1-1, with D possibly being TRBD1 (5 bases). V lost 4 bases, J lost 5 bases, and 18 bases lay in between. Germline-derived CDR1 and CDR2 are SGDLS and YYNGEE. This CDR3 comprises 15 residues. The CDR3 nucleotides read TGTGCCAGCAGCCCTCAGGGACCGGGTCGAACTGAAGCTTTCTTT. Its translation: CASSPQGPGRTEAFF.

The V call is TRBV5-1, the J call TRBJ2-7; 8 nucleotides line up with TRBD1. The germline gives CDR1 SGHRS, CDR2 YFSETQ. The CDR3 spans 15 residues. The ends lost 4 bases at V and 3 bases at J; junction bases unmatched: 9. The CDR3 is CASSPTGTGNYEQYF. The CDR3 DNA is TGCGCCAGCAGCCCGACCGGGACAGGTAACTACGAGCAGTACTTC.

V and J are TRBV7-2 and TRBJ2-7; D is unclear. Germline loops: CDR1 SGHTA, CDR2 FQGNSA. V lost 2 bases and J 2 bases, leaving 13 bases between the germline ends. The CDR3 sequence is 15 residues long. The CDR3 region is CASSLRTEFAYEQYF. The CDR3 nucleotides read TGTGCCAGCAGCTTAAGGACGGAGTTTGCCTACGAGCAGTACTTC.

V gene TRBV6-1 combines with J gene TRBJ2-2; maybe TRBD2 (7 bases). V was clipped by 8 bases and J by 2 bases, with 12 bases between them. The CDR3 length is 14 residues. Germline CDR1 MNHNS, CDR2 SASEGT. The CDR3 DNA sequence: TGTGCCAGCCGTGGGGGGGCCAACACCGGGGAGCTGTTTTTT. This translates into CASRGGANTGELFF.

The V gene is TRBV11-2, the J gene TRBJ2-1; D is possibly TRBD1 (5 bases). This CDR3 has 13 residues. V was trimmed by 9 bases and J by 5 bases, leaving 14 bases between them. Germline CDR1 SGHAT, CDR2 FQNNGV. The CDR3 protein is CASALGLDNEQFF. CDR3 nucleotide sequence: TGTGCCAGTGCTCTGGGGCTCGACAATGAGCAGTTCTTC.

The DNA for the CDR3 is TGCAGTGCTGGAACCGGGGGGGCCGGGACAGATACGCAGTATTTT. Protein: CSAGTGGAGTDTQYF. This chain joins TRBV20-1 and TRBJ2-3, with 8 bases lining up with TRBD2. The V segment lost 5 bases and the J segment 3 bases; nucleotides outside the gene matches: 10. CDR3 size: 15 residues. Germline values: CDR1 DFQATT, CDR2 SNEGSKA (reference sequence).